The TCR beta chain under discussion was sequenced for a study of cytomegalovirus exposure and HLA in healthy donors. The PCR used 60 Vbeta and 13 Jbeta primers. Generated by immunoSEQ multiplex PCR, the TCRdb table keeps only in-frame clones and is missing some. The table has more than 80,000 clones, 70% to 75% seen once. This clone was recorded only once. The antigen is not known. Other DNA variants within this sample encode the same CDR3. This CDR3 spans 11 amino acids. The germline V gene has CDR1 LNHDA and CDR2 SQIVND (reference sequence). Trimming left V 4 bases short and J 9 bases short, with 9 bases between. Regarding the study as a whole: Reports credit the classifier with highly specific, highly sensitive diagnosis of cytomegalovirus status. A later analysis by the authors found several of the most significant clusters apparently linked to common viral pathogens. There were under 200 TCR beta chains listed as cytomegalovirus-associated. For most subjects, TCR beta sequences were reported to predict HLA-A and HLA-B alleles with accuracy.

This clonotype was obtained from a man in his fifties or sixties in good health and CMV-seronegative. Specimen: PBMCs. The J gene is TRBJ1-2, the V gene TRBV19; tentatively, D is TRBD1 (5 bases). The CDR3 here is CASSTTGSYTF. CDR3 nucleotide sequence: TGTGCCAGTAGTACAACAGGAAGCTACACCTTC. The full variable domain, its missing parts supplied by reference TRBV19 and TRBJ1-2, is DGGITQSPKYLFRKEGQNVTLSCEQNLNHDAMYWYRQDPGQGLRLIYYSQIVNDFQKGDIAEGYSVSREKKESFPLTVTSAQKNPTAFYLCASSTTGSYTFGSGTRLTVV.